This T cell receptor beta chain was recovered during a study of identical twins. The CDR3 runs to 17 residues. Unmatched junction bases numbered 8, after V lost 5 bases and J lost 3 bases. Germline V gene lookup returns CDR1 SGHTA and CDR2 FQGNSA. Each CDR3 protein is one row after TCRdb ran MiXCR on the 5' RACE reads. The data contain approximately 210,000 distinct CDR3 sequences, 15% to 20% of them seen just once; the ten biggest clones take up over 35%. These same records also appear under a second study, on T cells expressing NK-cell markers. That work contributes: The authors sequenced eight donors, of whom seven were HCMV-seropositive and one was seronegative. It is unclear if expanded NKG2C-expressing clones target HCMV antigens.

The sample was CD8+ T cells sorted from blood. This TCR came from a woman between 18 and 30 years old in good health. The V gene is TRBV7-2, the J gene TRBJ2-1; 12 bases fit TRBD2. For the CDR3, the DNA is TGTGCCAGCAGCGATAGCGGGACTAGCGGGCGCTACAATGAGCAGTTCTTC. Its protein product is CASSDSGTSGRYNEQFF.